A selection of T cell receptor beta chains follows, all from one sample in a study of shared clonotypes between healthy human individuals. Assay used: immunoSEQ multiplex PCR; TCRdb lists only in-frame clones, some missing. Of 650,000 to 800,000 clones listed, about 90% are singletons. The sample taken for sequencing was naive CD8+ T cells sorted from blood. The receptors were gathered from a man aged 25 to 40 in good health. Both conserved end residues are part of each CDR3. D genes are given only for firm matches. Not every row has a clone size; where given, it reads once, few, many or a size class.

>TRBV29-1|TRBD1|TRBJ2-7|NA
CSVGGQGVYEQYF
TGCAGCGTTGGGGGACAGGGCGTTTACGAGCAGTACTTC
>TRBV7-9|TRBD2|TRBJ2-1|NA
CASSPLGIRSGKNNEQFF
TGTGCCAGCAGCCCCCTTGGTATTAGGAGCGGGAAGAACAATGAGCAGTTCTTC
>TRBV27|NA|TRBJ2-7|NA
CASSHRLGPFNEQYF
TGTGCCAGCAGCCACCGTCTCGGGCCCTTCAACGAGCAGTACTTC
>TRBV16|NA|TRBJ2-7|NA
CASSPLGGAGSEQYF
TGTGCCAGCAGCCCGCTTGGTGGGGCAGGGAGCGAGCAGTACTTC
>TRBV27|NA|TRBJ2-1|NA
CASTGTYQNEQFF
TGTGCCAGCACCGGGACTTATCAGAATGAGCAGTTCTTC
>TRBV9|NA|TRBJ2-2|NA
CASSVGAGTGELFF
TGTGCCAGCAGCGTCGGGGCGGGCACCGGGGAGCTGTTTTTT
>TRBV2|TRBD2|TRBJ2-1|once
CASSGVAGGLNEQFF
TGTGCCAGCAGTGGGGTAGCGGGAGGATTGAATGAGCAGTTCTTC
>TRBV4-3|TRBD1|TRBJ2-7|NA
CASSRNTGAYEQYF
TGCGCCAGCAGCCGCAATACAGGGGCCTACGAGCAGTACTTC
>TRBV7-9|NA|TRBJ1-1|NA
CASSLAKGQFTEAFF
TGTGCCAGCAGCTTAGCCAAGGGACAATTCACTGAAGCTTTCTTT
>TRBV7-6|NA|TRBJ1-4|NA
CASSIWATNEKLFF
TGTGCCAGCAGCATCTGGGCTACTAATGAAAAACTGTTTTTT
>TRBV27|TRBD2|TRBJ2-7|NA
CASSLLTSGIVYEQYF
TGTGCCAGCAGTCTCCTGACTAGCGGGATAGTCTACGAGCAGTACTTC
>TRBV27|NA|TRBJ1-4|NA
CASSFRQGGEKLFF
TGTGCCAGCAGTTTTCGGCAGGGTGGTGAAAAACTGTTTTTT
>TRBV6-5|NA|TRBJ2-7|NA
CASMGLTQSSYEQYF
TGTGCCAGCATGGGTCTAACACAAAGTTCCTACGAGCAGTACTTC
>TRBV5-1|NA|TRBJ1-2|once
CASSAEAPIYGYTF
TGCGCCAGCAGCGCGGAGGCTCCCATCTATGGCTACACCTTC
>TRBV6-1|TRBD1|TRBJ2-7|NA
CASSEWDRELSYEQYF
TGTGCCAGCAGTGAATGGGACAGGGAATTGTCCTACGAGCAGTACTTC
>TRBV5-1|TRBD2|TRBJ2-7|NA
CASSLTGLDYEQYF
TGCGCCAGCAGCTTGACCGGACTAGACTACGAGCAGTACTTC
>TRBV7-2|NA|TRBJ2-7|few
CASSSRSNTFPNYEQYF
TGTGCCAGCAGCTCCCGGTCGAACACCTTTCCTAACTACGAGCAGTACTTC
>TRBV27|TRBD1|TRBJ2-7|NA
CASSPQGASSYEQYF
TGTGCCAGCAGTCCACAGGGGGCAAGCTCCTACGAGCAGTACTTC
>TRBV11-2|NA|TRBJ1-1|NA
CASSLDPEAFF
TGTGCCAGCAGCTTAGATCCCGAAGCTTTCTTT
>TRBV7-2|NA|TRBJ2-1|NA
CASSLISASYNEQFF
TGTGCCAGCAGCTTAATCAGCGCCTCCTACAATGAGCAGTTCTTC
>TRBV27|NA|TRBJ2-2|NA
CASSLPTNTGELFF
TGTGCCAGCAGTTTACCGACGAACACCGGGGAGCTGTTTTTT
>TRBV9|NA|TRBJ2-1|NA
CASSVGERSYNEQFF
TGTGCCAGCAGCGTAGGTGAACGCTCCTACAATGAGCAGTTCTTC
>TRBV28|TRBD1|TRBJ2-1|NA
CASSFQGAVEQFF
TGTGCCAGCAGTTTCCAGGGGGCAGTTGAGCAGTTCTTC
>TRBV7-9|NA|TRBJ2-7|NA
CASSERAFGDFYEQYF
TGTGCCAGCAGCGAGCGTGCTTTCGGAGACTTCTACGAGCAGTACTTC
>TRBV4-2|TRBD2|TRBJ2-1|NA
CASSQDYSSGSNSEYNEQFF
TGTGCCAGCAGCCAAGATTATTCTAGCGGGAGTAATTCGGAGTACAATGAGCAGTTCTTC
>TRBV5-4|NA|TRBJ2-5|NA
CASRAGEQETQYF
TGTGCCAGCAGGGCCGGGGAGCAAGAGACCCAGTACTTC
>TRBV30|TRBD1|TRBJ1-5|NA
CAWSNTGGNQPQHF
TGTGCCTGGAGTAATACAGGGGGAAATCAGCCCCAGCATTTT
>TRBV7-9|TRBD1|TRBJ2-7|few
CASSLMDRAVYEQYF
TGTGCCAGCAGCTTAATGGACAGGGCAGTTTACGAGCAGTACTTC
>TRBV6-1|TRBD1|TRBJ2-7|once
CATALGQGPYEQYF
TGTGCCACCGCGCTGGGACAGGGGCCCTACGAGCAGTACTTC
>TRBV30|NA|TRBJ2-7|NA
CAWSPLGSYEQYF
TGTGCCTGGAGCCCCCTTGGGAGCTACGAGCAGTACTTC
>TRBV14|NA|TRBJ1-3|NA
CASSHLPAISGNTIYF
TGTGCCAGCAGCCATCTCCCCGCGATCTCTGGAAACACCATATATTTT
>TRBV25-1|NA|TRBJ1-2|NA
CASSEGSYYGYTF
TGTGCCAGCAGTGAGGGGTCGTACTATGGCTACACCTTC
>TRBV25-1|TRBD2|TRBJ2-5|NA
CASSDRRREGQETQYF
TGTGCCAGCAGTGACCGGAGGCGGGAGGGCCAGGAGACCCAGTACTTC
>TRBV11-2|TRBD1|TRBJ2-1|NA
CASSAPNRGVNEQFF
TGTGCCAGCAGCGCACCTAACAGGGGGGTCAATGAGCAGTTCTTC
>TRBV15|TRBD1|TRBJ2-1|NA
CATLGQGVNEQFF
TGTGCCACCCTGGGACAGGGGGTAAATGAGCAGTTCTTC
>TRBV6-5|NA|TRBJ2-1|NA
CASSYRLAAYNEQFF
TGTGCCAGCAGTTATAGGTTAGCGGCTTACAATGAGCAGTTCTTC
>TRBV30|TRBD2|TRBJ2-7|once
CAWSADSGRSYEQYF
TGTGCCTGGAGTGCGGACAGCGGGAGGTCCTACGAGCAGTACTTC
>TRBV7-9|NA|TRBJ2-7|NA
CASSLEWYEQYF
TGTGCCAGCAGCTTAGAATGGTACGAGCAGTACTTC
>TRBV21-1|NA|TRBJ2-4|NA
CASSNQNAGGVSKNIQYF
TGTGCCAGCAGCAATCAAAACGCAGGGGGCGTATCCAAAAACATTCAGTACTTC
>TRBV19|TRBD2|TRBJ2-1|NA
CASSIPTGTRNEQFF
TGTGCCAGTAGTATTCCAACCGGGACTAGGAATGAGCAGTTCTTC
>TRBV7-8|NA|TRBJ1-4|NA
CASSLEWGEANEKLFF
TGTGCCAGCAGCTTAGAATGGGGAGAGGCTAATGAAAAACTGTTTTTT
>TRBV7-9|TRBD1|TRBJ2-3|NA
CASSLVRSRGTGLTDTQYF
TGTGCCAGCAGCTTAGTCCGGTCTCGGGGGACAGGGCTGACAGATACGCAGTATTTT
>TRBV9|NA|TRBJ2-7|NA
CASSPGLYEQYF
TGTGCCAGCAGCCCCGGGCTGTACGAGCAGTACTTC
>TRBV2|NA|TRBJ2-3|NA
CASTSVSLAASNTDTQYF
TGTGCCAGCACCTCCGTATCCCTCGCGGCATCGAACACAGATACGCAGTATTTT
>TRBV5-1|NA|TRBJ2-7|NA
CASSLYTARGHEQYF
TGCGCCAGCAGCTTGTACACAGCCCGGGGGCACGAGCAGTACTTC